These 23 T cell receptor beta chains came from one sample sequenced in a study of T cells after yellow fever vaccination. TCRdb reprocessed the 5' RACE reads via MiXCR and lists one record per CDR3 protein. The table has hundreds of thousands of distinct CDR3 sequences, about 13% seen once. The specimen comprised PBMCs, sampled on the day of the yellow fever booster vaccination. All receptors come from a man aged 25-45 years who received the YFV17D yellow fever vaccine.

The chain has TRBV2 and TRBJ2-1; D possibly uses TRBD1 or TRBD2 (5 bases each). The CDR3 runs 15 residues. Trimming stripped 7 bases from V and 0 bases from J, with 13 bases between. Germline CDR1 reads SNHLY; CDR2 reads FYNNEI. CDR3 DNA: TGTGCCAGCAACCGGGACGGTAGCTCCTACAATGAGCAGTTCTTC. Translated: CASNRDGSSYNEQFF.

This chain joins TRBV5-4 and TRBJ2-2; 11 positions match TRBD2. V dropped 0 bases and J dropped 4; count of bases not matched to a gene: 17. The germline V gene encodes CDR1 SGHNT and CDR2 YYREEE (reference sequence). This CDR3 is built from 21 residues. The CDR3 region is CASSLAPGGQLAGVVTGELFF. The DNA for the CDR3 is TGTGCCAGCAGCTTGGCGCCCGGGGGTCAACTAGCGGGAGTGGTCACCGGGGAGCTGTTTTTT. The variable domain in full, with the rest retrieved from reference TRBV5-4 and TRBJ2-2, is ETGVTQSPTHLIKTRGQQVTLRCSSQSGHNTVSWYQQALGQGPQFIFQYYREEENGRGNFPPRFSGLQFPNYSSELNVNALELDDSALYLCASSLAPGGQLAGVVTGELFFGEGSRLTVL.

This clonotype was counted at least ten times. The chain uses TRBV18 and TRBJ2-1, with 10 bases aligning to TRBD2. This CDR3 region has 16 residues. V shed 4 bases, J shed 7 bases, and the junction held 10 bases outside the gene matches. CDR1 is KGHSH, CDR2 LQKENI, per germline. The CDR3 DNA is TGTGCCAGCTCACTTGTCGGGCTAGCGGGAGTTAATGAGCAGTTCTTC. It translates to CASSLVGLAGVNEQFF.

The chain links TRBV20-1 to TRBJ1-4, with D unclear. This CDR3 comprises 12 residues. Trimming took 6 bases from V and 14 from J, leaving 19 bases between them. Germline loops: CDR1 DFQATT, CDR2 SNEGSKA (reference sequence). CDR3 DNA sequence: TGCAGTGCCGTTGCAGGACCACAGAGGCTGTTTTTT. It encodes CSAVAGPQRLFF.

This clonotype was recorded a few times. The chain links TRBV27 to TRBJ2-3; a possible D gene is TRBD2 (6 bases). CDR3 length: 12 amino acids. With 5 bases removed from V and 5 bases from J, the gap between germline ends came to 8 bases. Germline V gene sequence: CDR1 MNHEY, CDR2 SMNVEV (reference sequence). This CDR3 reads CASSGGGDTQYF. In DNA form, the CDR3 reads TGTGCCAGCAGTGGGGGAGGAGATACGCAGTATTTT.

Many counts were recorded for this clonotype. This chain uses TRBV2 with TRBJ1-5, with TRBD1 as a possible D gene (6 bases). V lost 6 bases to trimming and J lost 9 bases, with 18 bases between them. CDR1 is SNHLY and CDR2 is FYNNEI in the germline V gene. This CDR3 is built from 14 residues. The CDR3 region has the DNA TGTGCCAGCAGATCACGGACAGCCCGTGGGCCCCAGCATTTT. This sequence encodes CASRSRTARGPQHF.

J is TRBJ2-3 and V is TRBV7-9, with D unresolved. The CDR3 extends over 13 amino acids. CDR1 SEHNR and CDR2 FQNEAQ come from the germline V gene (reference sequence). Trimming cost V 2 bases and J 5 bases, with 8 bases left between them. The CDR3 loop reads CASSLLWGDTQYF. For the CDR3, the DNA is TGTGCCAGCAGCTTATTATGGGGAGATACGCAGTATTTT.

The chain uses TRBV7-2 and TRBJ1-6; the D gene is possibly TRBD1 (6 bases). The CDR3 loop spans 15 amino acids. CDR1 is SGHTA, CDR2 FQGNSA, per germline. V was pared by 5 bases and J by 13 bases, with 21 bases between. The CDR3 DNA reads as TGTGCCAGCAGCAAAGGACAGCCCGGTTTTTCTCCCCTCCACTTT. Protein product: CASSKGQPGFSPLHF.

The sample holds a few counts of this clonotype. This chain joins TRBV18 and TRBJ2-1; 9 positions agree with TRBD2. CDR1 is KGHSH and CDR2 is LQKENI in the germline V gene. Losses at the gene ends were 4 bases for V and 2 bases for J; bases not matched to a gene: 6. There are 16 residues in the CDR3. CDR3 in DNA: TGTGCCAGCTCACAAATAGCGGGAGTAACCTACAATGAGCAGTTCTTC. Its protein product is CASSQIAGVTYNEQFF.

This clonotype came up many times. V and J are TRBV6-1 and TRBJ2-3; D gene ambiguous. The CDR3 spans 15 residues. CDR1 is MNHNS, CDR2 SASEGT, per germline. V lost 6 bases and J lost 1, with 14 bases in between. The CDR3 DNA is TGTGCCAGCAGCTTCCAACGACGGGGCACAGATACGCAGTATTTT. Translating it yields CASSFQRRGTDTQYF.

V gene TRBV5-4 combines with J gene TRBJ2-7, with 9 nucleotides matching TRBD2. With V trimmed by 0 bases and J by 0 bases, 7 bases remained unmatched. The CDR3 runs to 17 residues. Germline values: CDR1 SGHNT, CDR2 YYREEE (reference sequence). CDR3 amino acids: CASSLETSGPGSYEQYF. The DNA for the CDR3 is TGTGCCAGCAGCTTGGAGACTAGCGGTCCCGGCTCCTACGAGCAGTACTTC.

V gene TRBV29-1 combines with J gene TRBJ1-1, with 8 bases aligning to TRBD1. The CDR3 totals 13 residues. The germline V gene encodes CDR1 SQVTM and CDR2 ANQGSEA. V lost 4 bases and J lost 3; bases outside the gene matches: 4. The CDR3 DNA reads as TGCAGCGTTGGGTCAGGGGGCTACACTGAAGCTTTCTTT. Protein product: CSVGSGGYTEAFF.

This clonotype was detected ten times or more. The CDR3 nucleotides read TGTGCGTCAGGTGTTGGTGCGGCTAATGAAAAACTGTTTTTT. Protein sequence: CASGVGAANEKLFF. The chain combines TRBV2 with TRBJ1-4; D unclear. CDR3 size: 14 residues. From germline, CDR1 is SNHLY and CDR2 FYNNEI.

The gene calls are TRBV10-1 and TRBJ2-7; 8 bases fit TRBD1. CDR1 is WNHNN and CDR2 is SYGVQD in the germline V gene (reference sequence). The trim removed 10 bases at V and 4 bases at J, leaving 18 bases unmatched. The CDR3 has 16 residues. The CDR3 reads CANDQDPGTGLYEQYF. Written as DNA, the CDR3 is TGCGCCAACGACCAGGACCCAGGGACAGGCCTATACGAGCAGTACTTC.

The rearrangement links TRBV11-2 to TRBJ2-7; 7 bases are a match to TRBD1. CDR3 length: 15 residues. Germline V gene data show CDR1 as SGHAT and CDR2 as FQNNGV. Losses at the gene ends were 4 bases for V and 7 bases for J; bases not matched to a gene: 13. The CDR3 coding sequence is TGTGCCAGCAGCTCGCGCGACAGGGAGAGGTCTGAGCAGTACTTC. Translating it yields CASSSRDRERSEQYF. Combining the CDR3 with reference TRBV11-2 and TRBJ2-7 gives the whole variable domain EAGVAQSPRYKIIEKRQSVAFWCNPISGHATLYWYQQILGQGPKLLIQFQNNGVVDDSQLPKDRFSAERLKGVDSTLKIQPAKLEDSAVYLCASSSRDRERSEQYFGPGTRLTVT.

This clonotype was counted only a few times. The chain couples TRBV19 to TRBJ2-2; no definite D call. V lost 6 bases and J lost 0, with 11 bases in between. This CDR3 spans 15 amino acids. Germline assignment: CDR1 LNHDA and CDR2 SQIVND (reference sequence). CDR3 residues: CASRRAIANTGELFF. CDR3 bases: TGTGCCAGTAGGAGAGCGATAGCGAACACCGGGGAGCTGTTTTTT.

In this sample, this clonotype turned up a few times. The rearrangement links TRBV10-3 to TRBJ2-1, with D hard to call. This CDR3 comprises 12 residues. CDR1 is ENHRY, CDR2 SYGVKD, per germline. V lost 4 bases to trimming and J lost 6 bases, with 7 bases between them. The chain's CDR3 is CAISGGPNEQFF. Here the CDR3 DNA reads TGTGCCATCAGTGGTGGACCCAATGAGCAGTTCTTC.

This clonotype showed up just a few times. The V and J genes are TRBV5-6 and TRBJ2-7; D perhaps matches TRBD1 (5 bases). With 0 bases removed from V and 6 bases from J, the gap between germline ends came to 10 bases. The CDR3 covers 13 residues. Germline-derived CDR1 and CDR2 are SGHDT and YYEEEE. CDR3 sequence (DNA): TGTGCCAGCAGCTTGGAACAGGATGGCGAGCAGTACTTC. It specifies CASSLEQDGEQYF.

This clonotype was counted at least ten times. CDR3 amino acids: CSARGLAGVYEQYF. The DNA of the CDR3 is TGCAGTGCTAGAGGCCTAGCGGGAGTGTACGAGCAGTACTTC. The genes are TRBV20-1 and TRBJ2-7, with 10 bases matching TRBD2. Germline V gene sequence: CDR1 DFQATT, CDR2 SNEGSKA (reference sequence). CDR3 length equals 14 residues. Germline trimming cut 1 base from V and 4 bases from J; bases unmatched to any gene: 4.

This clonotype was recorded a few times. The chain links TRBV7-2 to TRBJ2-1, with D tentatively TRBD1 (6 bases). This CDR3 is 15 amino acids long. Trimming took 4 bases from V and 6 from J, leaving 16 bases between them. Germline V lookup: CDR1 SGHTA, CDR2 FQGNSA. CDR3 DNA sequence: TGTGCCAGCAGCTCCATTGAGGGGGAGTCCAATGAGCAGTTCTTC. Translating it yields CASSSIEGESNEQFF.

The rearrangement joins TRBV20-1 to TRBJ2-1; the match to TRBD2 covers 12 bases. Germline CDR1 and CDR2: DFQATT and SNEGSKA (reference sequence). The ends lost 0 bases at V and 4 bases at J; junction bases unmatched: 4. CDR3 length equals 16 residues. CDR3 loop: CSAREASGRGYNEQFF. CDR3 nucleotides: TGCAGTGCTAGAGAGGCTAGCGGGAGGGGATACAATGAGCAGTTCTTC.

J is TRBJ1-1 and V is TRBV14, with D hard to call. V lost 6 bases, J lost 1 base, and 9 bases lay in between. This CDR3 has 13 residues. Germline CDR1 and CDR2: SGHDN and FVKESK. The chain's CDR3 is CASSRIRNTEAFF. The CDR3 DNA is TGTGCCAGCAGTCGGATTCGGAACACTGAAGCTTTCTTT.

This clonotype was recorded a few times. The chain carries TRBV5-1 and TRBJ2-1; D not certain. CDR3 size: 20 residues. CDR1 and CDR2 (germline): SGHRS, YFSETQ. V was trimmed by 2 bases and J by 4 bases, leaving 28 bases between them. CDR3 sequence reads: CASSLGQEIRNGVKYNEQFF. CDR3 DNA sequence: TGCGCCAGCAGCTTAGGCCAGGAGATTCGAAATGGAGTTAAATACAATGAGCAGTTCTTC. The full variable domain, in which reference TRBV5-1 and TRBJ2-1 provide the parts outside the CDR3, is KAGVTQTPRYLIKTRGQQVTLSCSPISGHRSVSWYQQTPGQGLQFLFEYFSETQRNKGNFPGRFSGRQFSNSRSEMNVSTLELGDSALYLCASSLGQEIRNGVKYNEQFFGPGTRLTVL.